This paragraph covers one TCR beta chain sequence. These data come from a study of blood T cell repertoires in COVID-19. Study details: Some COVID-19 samples were acute and others convalescent; all came from the United States, Italy and Spain.

Across 20 to 25 US areas, participants ranged in age from about 18 to 100 years. Donors were grouped by their self-reported clinical history. The recovered donors of Cohort 3 showed two negative PCRs, clearance, or symptom resolution. Germline CDR1 and CDR2: SGHKS and YYEKEE (reference sequence). The ends were cut back, 1 base at V and 7 bases at J, with 9 bases in the middle. The CDR3 runs 13 residues. Sequencing was performed with immunoSEQ multiplex PCR; in TCRdb, only in-frame clones are kept and a portion is missing. The sample shows roughly 300,000 clones, roughly 86% of them seen only once. This sequence joins TRBV5-5 and TRBJ2-1, with D tentatively TRBD2 (6 bases). The specimen was PBMCs or T cells enriched from blood (not recorded which). The sequence was collected from a woman aged 25 to 45 who had recovered from COVID-19. The CDR3, as DNA: TGTGCCAGCAGCTTGACGGGGAGGAATGAGCAGTTCTTC. Its protein is CASSLTGRNEQFF. Combining the CDR3 with reference TRBV5-5 and TRBJ2-1 gives the whole variable domain DAGVTQSPTHLIKTRGQQVTLRCSPISGHKSVSWYQQVLGQGPQFIFQYYEKEERGRGNFPDRFSARQFPNYSSELNVNALLLGDSALYLCASSLTGRNEQFFGPGTRLTVL.